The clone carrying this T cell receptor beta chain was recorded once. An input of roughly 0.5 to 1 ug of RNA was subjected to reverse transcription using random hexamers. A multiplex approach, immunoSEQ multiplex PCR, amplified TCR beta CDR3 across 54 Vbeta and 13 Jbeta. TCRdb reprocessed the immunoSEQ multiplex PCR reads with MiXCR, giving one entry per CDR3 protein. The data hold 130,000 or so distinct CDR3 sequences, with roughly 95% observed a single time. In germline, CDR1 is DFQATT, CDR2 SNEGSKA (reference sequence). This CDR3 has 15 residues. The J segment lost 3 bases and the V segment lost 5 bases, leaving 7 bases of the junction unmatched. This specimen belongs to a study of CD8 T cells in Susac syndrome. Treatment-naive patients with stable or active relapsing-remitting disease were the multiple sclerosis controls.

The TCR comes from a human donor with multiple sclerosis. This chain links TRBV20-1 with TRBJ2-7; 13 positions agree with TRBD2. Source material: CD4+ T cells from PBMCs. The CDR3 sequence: CSADPGLAGNYEQYF. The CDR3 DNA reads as TGCAGTGCTGATCCGGGACTAGCGGGAAACTACGAGCAGTACTTC.